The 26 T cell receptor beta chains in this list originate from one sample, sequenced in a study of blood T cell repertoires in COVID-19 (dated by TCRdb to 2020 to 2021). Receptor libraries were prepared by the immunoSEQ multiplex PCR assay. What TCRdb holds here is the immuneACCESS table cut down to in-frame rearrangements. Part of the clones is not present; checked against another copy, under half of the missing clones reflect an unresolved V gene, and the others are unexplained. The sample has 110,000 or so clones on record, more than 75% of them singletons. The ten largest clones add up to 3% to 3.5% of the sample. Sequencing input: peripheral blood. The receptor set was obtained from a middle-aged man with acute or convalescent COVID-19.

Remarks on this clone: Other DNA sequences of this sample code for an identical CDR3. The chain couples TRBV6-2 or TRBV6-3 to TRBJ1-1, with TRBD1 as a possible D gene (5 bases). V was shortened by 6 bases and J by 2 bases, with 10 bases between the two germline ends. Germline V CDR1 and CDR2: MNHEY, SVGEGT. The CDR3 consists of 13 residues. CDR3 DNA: TGTGCCAGCAGCTCGACAGCTAACACTGAAGCTTTCTTT. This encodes CASSSTANTEAFF.

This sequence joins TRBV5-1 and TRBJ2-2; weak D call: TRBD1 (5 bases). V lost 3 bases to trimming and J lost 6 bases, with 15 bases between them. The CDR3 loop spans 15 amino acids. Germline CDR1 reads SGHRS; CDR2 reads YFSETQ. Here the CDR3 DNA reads TGCGCCAGCAGCTCAACGCCAGGGTTCCCCGGGGAGCTGTTTTTT. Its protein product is CASSSTPGFPGELFF.

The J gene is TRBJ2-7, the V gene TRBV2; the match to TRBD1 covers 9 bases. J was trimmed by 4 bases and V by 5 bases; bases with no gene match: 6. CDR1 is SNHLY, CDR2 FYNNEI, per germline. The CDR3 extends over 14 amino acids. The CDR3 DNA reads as TGTGCCAGCAGTTTACAGGGGGCGAGGTACGAGCAGTACTTC. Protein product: CASSLQGARYEQYF.

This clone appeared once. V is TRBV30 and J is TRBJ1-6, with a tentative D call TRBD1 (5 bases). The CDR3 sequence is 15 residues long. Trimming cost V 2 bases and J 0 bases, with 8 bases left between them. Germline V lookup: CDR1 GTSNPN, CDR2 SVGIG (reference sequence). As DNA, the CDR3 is TGTGCCTGGAGTCGCGACAGCTCCTATAATTCACCCCTCCACTTT. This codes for CAWSRDSSYNSPLHF. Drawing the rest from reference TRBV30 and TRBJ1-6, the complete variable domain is SQTIHQWPATLVQPVGSPLSLECTVEGTSNPNLYWYRQAAGRGLQLLFYSVGIGQISSEVPQNLSASRPQDRQFILSSKKLLLSDSGFYLCAWSRDSSYNSPLHFGNGTRLTVT.

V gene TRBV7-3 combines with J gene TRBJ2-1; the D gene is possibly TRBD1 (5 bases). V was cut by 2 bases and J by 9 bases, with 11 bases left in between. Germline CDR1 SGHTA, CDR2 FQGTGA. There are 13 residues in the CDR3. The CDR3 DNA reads TGTGCCAGCAGCTTAGGGCAGGGTAGTGAGCAGTTCTTC. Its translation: CASSLGQGSEQFF.

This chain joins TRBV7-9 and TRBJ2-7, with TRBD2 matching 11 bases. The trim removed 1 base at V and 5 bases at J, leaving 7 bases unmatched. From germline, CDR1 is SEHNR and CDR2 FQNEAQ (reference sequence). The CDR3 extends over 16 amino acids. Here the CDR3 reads CASSLVAGLAGNEQYF. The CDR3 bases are TGTGCCAGCAGCTTAGTAGCTGGACTAGCGGGTAACGAGCAGTACTTC.

The CDR3 loop is CASSFQGAYEKLFF. DNA of the CDR3: TGCGCCAGCAGCTTTCAGGGGGCTTACGAAAAACTGTTTTTT. The rearrangement links TRBV5-1 to TRBJ1-4; TRBD1 agrees at 8 bases. Germline CDR1 SGHRS, CDR2 YFSETQ. Trimming cost V 2 bases and J 8 bases; bases outside gene matches: 5. The CDR3 contains 14 residues.

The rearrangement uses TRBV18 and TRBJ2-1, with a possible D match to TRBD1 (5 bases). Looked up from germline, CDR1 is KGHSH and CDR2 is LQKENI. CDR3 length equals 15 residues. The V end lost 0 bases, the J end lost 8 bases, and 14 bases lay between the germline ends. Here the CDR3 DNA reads TGTGCCAGCTCACCACCGTCCAGGGCGGCGGATGAGCAGTTCTTC. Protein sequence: CASSPPSRAADEQFF.

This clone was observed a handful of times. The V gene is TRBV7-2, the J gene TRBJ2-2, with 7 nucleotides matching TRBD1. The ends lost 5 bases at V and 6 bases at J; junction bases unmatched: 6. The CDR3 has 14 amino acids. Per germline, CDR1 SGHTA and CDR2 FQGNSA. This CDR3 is CASSPTGAAGELFF. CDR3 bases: TGTGCCAGCAGCCCAACAGGGGCGGCCGGGGAGCTGTTTTTT.

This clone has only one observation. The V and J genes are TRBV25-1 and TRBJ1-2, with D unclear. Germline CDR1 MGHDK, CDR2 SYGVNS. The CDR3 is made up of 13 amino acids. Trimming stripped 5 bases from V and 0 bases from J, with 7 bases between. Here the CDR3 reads CASSIGANYGYTF. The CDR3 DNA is TGTGCCAGCAGTATAGGAGCTAACTATGGCTACACCTTC.

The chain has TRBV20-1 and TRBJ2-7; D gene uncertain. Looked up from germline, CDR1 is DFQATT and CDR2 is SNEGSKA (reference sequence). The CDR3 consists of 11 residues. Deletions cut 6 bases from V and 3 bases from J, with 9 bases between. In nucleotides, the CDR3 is TGCAGTGCGGTGAACAGCTACGAGCAGTACTTC. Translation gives CSAVNSYEQYF.

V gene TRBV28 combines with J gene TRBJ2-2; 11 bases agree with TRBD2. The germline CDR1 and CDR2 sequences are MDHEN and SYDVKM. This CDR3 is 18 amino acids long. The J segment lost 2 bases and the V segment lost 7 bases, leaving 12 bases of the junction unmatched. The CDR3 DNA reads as TGTGCCAGCAACCACCTAGCGGGGGGCCGACAAAACACCGGGGAGCTGTTTTTT. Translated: CASNHLAGGRQNTGELFF. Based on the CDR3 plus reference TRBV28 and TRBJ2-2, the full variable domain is DVKVTQSSRYLVKRTGEKVFLECVQDMDHENMFWYRQDPGLGLRLIYFSYDVKMKEKGDIPEGYSVSREKKERFSLILESASTNQTSMYLCASNHLAGGRQNTGELFFGEGSRLTVL.

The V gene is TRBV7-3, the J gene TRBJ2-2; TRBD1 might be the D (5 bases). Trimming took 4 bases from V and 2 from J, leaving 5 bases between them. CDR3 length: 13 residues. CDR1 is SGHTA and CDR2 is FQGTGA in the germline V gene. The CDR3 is CASSWGNTGELFF. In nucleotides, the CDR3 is TGTGCCAGCAGCTGGGGCAACACCGGGGAGCTGTTTTTT. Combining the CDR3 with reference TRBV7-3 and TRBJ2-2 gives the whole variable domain GAGVSQTPSNKVTEKGKYVELRCDPISGHTALYWYRQSLGQGPEFLIYFQGTGAADDSGLPNDRFFAVRPEGSVSTLKIQRTERGDSAVYLCASSWGNTGELFFGEGSRLTVL.

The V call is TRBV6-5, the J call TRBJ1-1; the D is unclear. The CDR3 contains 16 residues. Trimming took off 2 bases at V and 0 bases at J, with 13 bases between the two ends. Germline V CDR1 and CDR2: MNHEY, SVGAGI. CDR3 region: CASSYTGRGLNTEAFF. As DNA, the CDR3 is TGTGCCAGCAGTTACACTGGACGGGGTCTGAACACTGAAGCTTTCTTT.

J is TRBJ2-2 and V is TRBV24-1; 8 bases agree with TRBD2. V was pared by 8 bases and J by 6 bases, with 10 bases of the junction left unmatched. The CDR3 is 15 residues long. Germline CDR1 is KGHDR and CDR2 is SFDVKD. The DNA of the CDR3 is TGTGCCACCACCCCCGCGGGGGGCGGGCCCGGGGAGCTGTTTTTT. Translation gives CATTPAGGGPGELFF.

The CDR3 DNA follows: TGTGCCAGCAGCTTAAACAAGGTTAGCGATGAGCAGTTCTTC. Protein product: CASSLNKVSDEQFF. The chain carries TRBV7-3 and TRBJ2-1; a weak D match, TRBD2 (5 bases). V was pared by 1 base and J by 8 bases, with 12 bases between. The germline V gene encodes CDR1 SGHTA and CDR2 FQGTGA. CDR3 size: 14 residues.

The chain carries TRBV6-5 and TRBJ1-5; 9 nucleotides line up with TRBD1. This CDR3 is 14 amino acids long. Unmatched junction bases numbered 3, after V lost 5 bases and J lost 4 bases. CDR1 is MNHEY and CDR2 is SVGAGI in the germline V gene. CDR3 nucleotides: TGTGCCAGCAGTCGCGGACAGGGGAATCAGCCCCAGCATTTT. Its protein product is CASSRGQGNQPQHF.

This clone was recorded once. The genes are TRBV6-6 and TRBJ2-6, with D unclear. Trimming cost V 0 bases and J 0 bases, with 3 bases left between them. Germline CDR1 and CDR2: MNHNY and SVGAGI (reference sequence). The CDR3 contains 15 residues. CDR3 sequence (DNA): TGTGCCAGCAGTTACTCGAGCTCTGGGGCCAACGTCCTGACTTTC. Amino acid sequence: CASSYSSSGANVLTF.

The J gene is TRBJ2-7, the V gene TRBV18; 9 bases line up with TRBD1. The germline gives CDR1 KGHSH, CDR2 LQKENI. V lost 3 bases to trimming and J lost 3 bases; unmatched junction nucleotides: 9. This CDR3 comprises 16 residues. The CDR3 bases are TGTGCCAGCTCACCCACACTGGGACAGGGTAGCTACGAGCAGTACTTC. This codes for CASSPTLGQGSYEQYF.

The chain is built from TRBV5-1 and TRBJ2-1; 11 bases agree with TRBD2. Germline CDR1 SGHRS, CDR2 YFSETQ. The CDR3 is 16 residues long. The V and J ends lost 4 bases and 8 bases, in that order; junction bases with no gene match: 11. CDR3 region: CASSPPLAGGLHEQFF. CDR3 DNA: TGCGCCAGCAGCCCACCCCTAGCGGGGGGCCTGCATGAGCAGTTCTTC.

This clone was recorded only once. CDR3 residues: CASSLAGGMYNEQFF. The CDR3 bases are TGTGCCAGCAGTTTAGCGGGGGGCATGTACAATGAGCAGTTCTTC. The chain carries TRBV27 and TRBJ2-1, with 8 bases identical to TRBD2. Per the germline V gene, CDR1 is MNHEY and CDR2 is SMNVEV (reference sequence). The V segment lost 2 bases and the J segment 4 bases; nucleotides outside the gene matches: 4. The CDR3 length is 15 residues.

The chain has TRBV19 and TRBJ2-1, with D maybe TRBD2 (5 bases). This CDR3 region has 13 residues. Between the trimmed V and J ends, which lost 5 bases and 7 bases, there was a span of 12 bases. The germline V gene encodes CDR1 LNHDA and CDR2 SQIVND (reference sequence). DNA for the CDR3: TGTGCCAGTAGTGTATCCGGGGTGAATGAGCAGTTCTTC. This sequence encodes CASSVSGVNEQFF.

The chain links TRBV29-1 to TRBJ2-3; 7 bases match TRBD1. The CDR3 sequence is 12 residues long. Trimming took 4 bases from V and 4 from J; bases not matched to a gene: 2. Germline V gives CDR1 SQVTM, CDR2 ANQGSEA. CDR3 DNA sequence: TGCAGCGTTGCAGACAGGGCAGATACGCAGTATTTT. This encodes CSVADRADTQYF.

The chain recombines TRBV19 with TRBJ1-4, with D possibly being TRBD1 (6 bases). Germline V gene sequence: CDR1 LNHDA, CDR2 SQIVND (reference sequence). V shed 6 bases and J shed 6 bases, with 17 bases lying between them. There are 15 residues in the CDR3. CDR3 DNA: TGTGCCAGTAGCCTCGGGGGGGCCGGATATGAAAAACTGTTTTTT. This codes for CASSLGGAGYEKLFF. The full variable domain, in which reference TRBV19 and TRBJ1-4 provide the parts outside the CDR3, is DGGITQSPKYLFRKEGQNVTLSCEQNLNHDAMYWYRQDPGQGLRLIYYSQIVNDFQKGDIAEGYSVSREKKESFPLTVTSAQKNPTAFYLCASSLGGAGYEKLFFGSGTQLSVL.

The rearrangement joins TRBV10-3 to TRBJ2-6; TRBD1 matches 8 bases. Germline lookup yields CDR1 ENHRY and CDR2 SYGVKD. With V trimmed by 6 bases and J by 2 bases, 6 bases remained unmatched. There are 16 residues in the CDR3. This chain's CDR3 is CAISGDRPTGANVLTF. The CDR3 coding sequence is TGTGCCATCAGCGGGGACAGGCCCACTGGGGCCAACGTCCTGACTTTC.

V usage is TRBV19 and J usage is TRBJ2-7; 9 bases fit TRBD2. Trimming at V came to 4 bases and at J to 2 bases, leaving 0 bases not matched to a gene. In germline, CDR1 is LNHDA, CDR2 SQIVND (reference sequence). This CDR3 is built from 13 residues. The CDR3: CASSRTSAYEQYF. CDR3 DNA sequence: TGTGCCAGTAGTAGGACTAGCGCCTACGAGCAGTACTTC.